Below, 10 T cell receptor beta chains from the same sample are listed, as sequenced in a study of OX40 agonist ivuxolimab in advanced cancers. Repertoires were generated with immunoSEQ multiplex PCR, while TCRdb's copy carries only in-frame clones and drops some. The sample records some 81,000 clones, almost 85% being singletons. Sequenced material: CD4+ or CD8+ T cells sorted from blood, taken in a trial of the OX40 agonist ivuxolimab. These receptors all come from an adult with an advanced solid tumor such as melanoma, head and neck, liver or kidney cancer.

In regard to this clone: Mismatch with germline at one junction end may stem from a read error. The V gene is TRBV7-7, the J gene TRBJ2-5; D remains ambiguous. CDR3 length: 13 residues. CDR1 is SSHAT, CDR2 FNYEAQ, per germline (reference sequence). The CDR3 reads CASSIGNQETQYF. Written as DNA, the CDR3 is TGTGCTAGCAGCATCGGAAACCAAGAGACCCAGTACTTC.

The V call is TRBV11-2, the J call TRBJ1-3; D is unclear. The CDR3 has 13 residues. Per germline, CDR1 SGHAT and CDR2 FQNNGV. Trimming took 8 bases from V and 0 from J, leaving 8 bases between them. The CDR3 DNA sequence: TGTGCCAGCGAGTCGAACTCTGGAAACACCATATATTTT. It specifies CASESNSGNTIYF.

This clone is a singleton in its sample. The chain links TRBV5-1 to TRBJ2-3; 7 bases fit TRBD1. V dropped 2 bases and J dropped 1; count of bases not matched to a gene: 10. This CDR3 contains 17 residues. The germline V gene encodes CDR1 SGHRS and CDR2 YFSETQ. CDR3 region: CASSFSGTDKGTDTQYF. The CDR3 coding sequence is TGCGCCAGCAGCTTTTCCGGGACAGATAAAGGCACAGATACGCAGTATTTT.

The chain carries TRBV6-5 and TRBJ2-7; the D gene is possibly TRBD1 (6 bases). CDR1 and CDR2 from the germline V gene are MNHEY and SVGAGI. This CDR3 region has 15 residues. The CDR3 sequence: CAARAPGQGRYEQYF. The CDR3 DNA reads TGTGCTGCGCGAGCGCCGGGGCAGGGGCGCTACGAGCAGTACTTC.

The chain couples TRBV9 to TRBJ2-7; D is undetermined. The CDR3 is 14 amino acids. Germline lookup yields CDR1 SGDLS and CDR2 YYNGEE. V lost 3 bases and J lost 1, with 11 bases in between. The CDR3 loop is CASSGTTSSYEQYF. CDR3 nucleotides: TGTGCCAGCAGCGGAACAACAAGTTCCTACGAGCAGTACTTC.

The gene calls are TRBV19 and TRBJ1-2; no clear D. Trimming cost V 4 bases and J 0 bases, with 9 bases left between them. This CDR3 spans 14 amino acids. Germline lookup yields CDR1 LNHDA and CDR2 SQIVND (reference sequence). The CDR3, as DNA: TGTGCCAGTAGTAGGCAGGTGACTAACTATGGCTACACCTTC. Its translation: CASSRQVTNYGYTF.

The rearrangement joins TRBV27 to TRBJ2-5; tentatively, D is TRBD1 (5 bases). The germline CDR1 and CDR2 sequences are MNHEY and SMNVEV (reference sequence). V lost 5 bases and J 3 bases, leaving 13 bases between the germline ends. The CDR3 consists of 14 residues. The CDR3 spells CASSRRDGKETQYF. Here the CDR3 DNA reads TGTGCCAGCAGTCGCAGGGATGGGAAAGAGACCCAGTACTTC.

The rearrangement joins TRBV7-3 to TRBJ2-5; possible D gene TRBD1, 6 bases. CDR1 and CDR2 (germline): SGHTA, FQGTGA. The CDR3 is 13 residues long. The germline V and J ends were trimmed by 4 bases and 5 bases, with 11 bases remaining between them. CDR3 residues: CASSYGQSETQYF. CDR3 coding DNA: TGTGCCAGCAGCTACGGACAGAGTGAGACCCAGTACTTC.

V gene TRBV20-1 combines with J gene TRBJ1-2; D is uncertain. V was trimmed by 7 bases and J by 5 bases, leaving 11 bases between them. This CDR3 spans 11 amino acids. CDR1 is DFQATT, CDR2 SNEGSKA, per germline (reference sequence). CDR3 in amino acids: CSVKLGYGYTF. The CDR3 DNA reads as TGCAGTGTTAAACTGGGATATGGCTACACCTTC.

This chain links TRBV5-1 with TRBJ2-1, with 8 bases lining up with TRBD1. V gave up 1 base and J gave up 2 bases; unmatched junction bases: 5. The CDR3 loop spans 16 amino acids. Germline CDR1 reads SGHRS; CDR2 reads YFSETQ. In nucleotides, the CDR3 is TGCGCCAGCAGCTTGACCGGACAGGGTCCCTACAATGAGCAGTTCTTC. Translation gives CASSLTGQGPYNEQFF.